The entry below gives a single T cell receptor beta chain sequence along with its context. With 5 bases clipped from V and 1 base from J, the junction kept 3 bases outside the gene matches. CDR1 is SGHAT, CDR2 FQNNGV, per germline. The length of the CDR3 is 14 residues. This sample was taken from a study of T cell changes during pregnancy in multiple sclerosis. Method: immunoSEQ multiplex PCR; TCRdb's copy keeps in-frame clones and lacks some. The data show roughly 56,000 clones, 88% seen once. The chain employs TRBV11-2 and TRBJ1-2; the match to TRBD1 covers 8 bases. The sequencing used peripheral blood, collected in the first trimester of pregnancy. The clonotype comes from a female donor with multiple sclerosis, enrolled in a pregnancy study. For the CDR3, the DNA is TGTGCCAGCAGCACCGGACAGGGTAACTATGGCTACACCTTC. Amino acids: CASSTGQGNYGYTF. Full variable domain (outside the CDR3, taken from reference TRBV11-2 and TRBJ1-2): EAGVAQSPRYKIIEKRQSVAFWCNPISGHATLYWYQQILGQGPKLLIQFQNNGVVDDSQLPKDRFSAERLKGVDSTLKIQPAKLEDSAVYLCASSTGQGNYGYTFGSGTRLTVV.